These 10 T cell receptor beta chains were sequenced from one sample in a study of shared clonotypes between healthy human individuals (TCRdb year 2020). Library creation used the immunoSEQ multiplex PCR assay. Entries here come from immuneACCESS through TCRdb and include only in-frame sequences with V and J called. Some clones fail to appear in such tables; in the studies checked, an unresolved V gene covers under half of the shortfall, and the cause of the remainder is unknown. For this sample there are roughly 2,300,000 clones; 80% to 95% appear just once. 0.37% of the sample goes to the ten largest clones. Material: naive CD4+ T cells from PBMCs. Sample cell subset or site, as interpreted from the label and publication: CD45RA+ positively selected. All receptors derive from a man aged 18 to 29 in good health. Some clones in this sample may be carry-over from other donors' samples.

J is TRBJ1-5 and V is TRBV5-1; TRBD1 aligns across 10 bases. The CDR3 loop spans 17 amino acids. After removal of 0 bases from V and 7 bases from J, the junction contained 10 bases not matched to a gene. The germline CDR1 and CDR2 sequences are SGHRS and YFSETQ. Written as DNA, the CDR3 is TGCGCCAGCAGCTTGGCTCCGGGACAGGGGACTGGGCAGCCCCAGCATTTT. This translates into CASSLAPGQGTGQPQHF.

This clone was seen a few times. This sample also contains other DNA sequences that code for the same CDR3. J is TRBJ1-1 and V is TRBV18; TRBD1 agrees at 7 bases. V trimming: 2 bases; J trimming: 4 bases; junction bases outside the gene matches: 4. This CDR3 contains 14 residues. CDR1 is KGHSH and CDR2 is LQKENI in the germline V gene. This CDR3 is CASSPTSGGTEAFF. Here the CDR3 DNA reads TGTGCCAGCTCACCAACTTCAGGGGGCACTGAAGCTTTCTTT.

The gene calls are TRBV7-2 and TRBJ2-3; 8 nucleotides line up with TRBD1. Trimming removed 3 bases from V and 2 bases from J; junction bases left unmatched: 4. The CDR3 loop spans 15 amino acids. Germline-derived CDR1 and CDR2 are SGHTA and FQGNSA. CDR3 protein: CASSFQGAPTDTQYF. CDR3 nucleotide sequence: TGTGCCAGCAGCTTCCAGGGGGCCCCCACAGATACGCAGTATTTT.

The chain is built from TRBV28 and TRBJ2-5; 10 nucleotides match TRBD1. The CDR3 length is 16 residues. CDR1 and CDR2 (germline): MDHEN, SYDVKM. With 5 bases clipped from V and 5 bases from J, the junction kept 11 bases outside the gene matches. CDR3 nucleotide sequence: TGTGCCAGCAGTCCAATCCGGAGGACAGGGGGGGAGACCCAGTACTTC. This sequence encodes CASSPIRRTGGETQYF.

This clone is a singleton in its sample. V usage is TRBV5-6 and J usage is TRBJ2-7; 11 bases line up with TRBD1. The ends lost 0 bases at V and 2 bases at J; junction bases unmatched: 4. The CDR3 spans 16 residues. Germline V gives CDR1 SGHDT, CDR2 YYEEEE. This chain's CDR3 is CASSLDPGQGAYEQYF. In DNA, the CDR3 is TGTGCCAGCAGCTTGGACCCGGGACAGGGGGCCTACGAGCAGTACTTC.

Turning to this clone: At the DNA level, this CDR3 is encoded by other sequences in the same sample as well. CDR3 residues: CASSIGTANTEAFF. In nucleotides, the CDR3 is TGCGCCAGCAGCATCGGGACGGCAAACACTGAAGCTTTCTTT. This chain joins TRBV5-1 and TRBJ1-1; maybe TRBD1 (5 bases). V was pared by 4 bases and J by 2 bases, with 12 bases between. Germline V gene sequence: CDR1 SGHRS, CDR2 YFSETQ. This CDR3 comprises 14 residues.

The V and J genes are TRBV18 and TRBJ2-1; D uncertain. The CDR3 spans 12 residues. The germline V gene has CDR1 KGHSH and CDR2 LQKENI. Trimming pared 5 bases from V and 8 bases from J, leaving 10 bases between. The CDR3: CASSSQSYEQFF. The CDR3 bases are TGTGCCAGCTCATCTCAGTCTTATGAGCAGTTCTTC.

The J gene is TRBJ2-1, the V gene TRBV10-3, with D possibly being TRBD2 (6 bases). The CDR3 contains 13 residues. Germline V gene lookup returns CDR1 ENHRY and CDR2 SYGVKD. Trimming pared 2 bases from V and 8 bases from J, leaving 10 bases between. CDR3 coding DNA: TGTGCCATCAGTGAGGGGCGGGGTGATGAGCAGTTCTTC. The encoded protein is CAISEGRGDEQFF.

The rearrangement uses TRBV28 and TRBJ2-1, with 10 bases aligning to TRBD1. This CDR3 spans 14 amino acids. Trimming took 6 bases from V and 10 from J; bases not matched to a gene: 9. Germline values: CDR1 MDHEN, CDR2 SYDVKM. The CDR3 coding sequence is TGTGCCAGCAGCCAGTGGGACAGGGGAAACGAGCAGTTCTTC. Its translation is CASSQWDRGNEQFF.

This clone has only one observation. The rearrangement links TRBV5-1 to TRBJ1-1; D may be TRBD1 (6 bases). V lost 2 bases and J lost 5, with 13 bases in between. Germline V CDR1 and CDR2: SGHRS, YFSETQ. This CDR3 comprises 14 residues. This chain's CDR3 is CASSLQGDGTEAFF. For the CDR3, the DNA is TGCGCCAGCAGCTTACAGGGAGATGGTACTGAAGCTTTCTTT.